The 27 T cell receptor beta chains below come from one sample, sequenced in a study of shared clonotypes between healthy human individuals. The data were produced by immunoSEQ multiplex PCR, yet TCRdb's version contains in-frame clones alone and is incomplete. Here the sample spans a few million clones, roughly 92% being singletons. The material sequenced was naive CD4+ T cells sorted from blood. Subset denoted: CD45RA+ positively selected. The origin of the receptors is a man aged 18 to 29 in good health.

The chain links TRBV9 to TRBJ1-1; 9 bases fit TRBD1. This CDR3 contains 15 residues. Germline V gives CDR1 SGDLS, CDR2 YYNGEE. J was trimmed by 4 bases and V by 4 bases; bases with no gene match: 8. CDR3 DNA: TGTGCCAGCAGCCCCAGCGGACAGGGGATCACTGAAGCTTTCTTT. This gives the protein CASSPSGQGITEAFF.

This clone was recorded a few times. Here the CDR3 DNA reads TGTGCCTGGGGATATAGCAATCAGCCCCAGCATTTT. Translated, it gives CAWGYSNQPQHF. V usage is TRBV30 and J usage is TRBJ1-5; D call uncertain. Germline-derived CDR1 and CDR2 are GTSNPN and SVGIG (reference sequence). Trimming stripped 5 bases from V and 0 bases from J, with 5 bases between. The CDR3 is 12 amino acids.

V and J are TRBV4-1 and TRBJ1-3; D ambiguous. V was pared by 2 bases and J by 0 bases, with 8 bases between. Germline V CDR1 and CDR2: MGHRA, YSYEKL. The CDR3 length is 15 residues. The CDR3 coding sequence is TGCGCCAGCAGCCAATTGAGGTTCTCTGGAAACACCATATATTTT. Translating it yields CASSQLRFSGNTIYF.

Note on this clone: At the DNA level, this CDR3 is encoded by other sequences in the same sample as well. The chain employs TRBV7-9 and TRBJ2-1; possibly TRBD2 for D (5 bases). The CDR3 is 15 residues long. CDR1 is SEHNR, CDR2 FQNEAQ, per germline (reference sequence). V lost 0 bases and J 0 bases, leaving 6 bases between the germline ends. The CDR3 DNA sequence: TGTGCCAGCAGCTTAGCGGGAGACTCCTACAATGAGCAGTTCTTC. Residues: CASSLAGDSYNEQFF. The full variable domain, completed using reference TRBV7-9 and TRBJ2-1, is DTGVSQNPRHKITKRGQNVTFRCDPISEHNRLYWYRQTLGQGPEFLTYFQNEAQLEKSRLLSDRFSAERPKGSFSTLEIQRTEQGDSAMYLCASSLAGDSYNEQFFGPGTRLTVL.

This clone appeared a single time. An end of the junction differs from the germline gene, which may be a read error. The chain joins TRBV7-7 to TRBJ2-7, with D possibly TRBD1 on 7 matching bases. The germline CDR1 and CDR2 sequences are SSHAT and FNYEAQ (reference sequence). CDR3 length: 20 residues. The CDR3 region is CASSLALGGTGDINPYEQYF. In DNA form, the CDR3 reads TGTGCTAGCAGCTTAGCGCTGGGGGGTACAGGGGACATCAACCCCTACGAGCAGTACTTC.

The J gene is TRBJ1-2, the V gene TRBV28; D is unclear. V lost 3 bases and J 4 bases, leaving 9 bases between the germline ends. This CDR3 has 13 residues. CDR1 is MDHEN, CDR2 SYDVKM, per germline. CDR3 loop: CASSFLKSYGYTF. In DNA form, the CDR3 reads TGTGCCAGCAGTTTCCTCAAGAGCTATGGCTACACCTTC.

V and J are TRBV15 and TRBJ1-5, with a possible D match to TRBD1 (5 bases). The CDR3 runs 18 residues. Trimming pared 0 bases from V and 5 bases from J, leaving 20 bases between. Germline assignment: CDR1 LNHNV and CDR2 YYDKDF (reference sequence). Written as DNA, the CDR3 is TGTGCCACCAGCAGAGATTCACAGGACGTCTTGGGGTATCAGCCCCAGCATTTT. Its protein product is CATSRDSQDVLGYQPQHF.

V and J are TRBV6-5 and TRBJ2-5; 9 positions agree with TRBD2. Germline CDR1 reads MNHEY; CDR2 reads SVGAGI. CDR3 length: 12 amino acids. The V gene end was trimmed by 10 bases and the J gene end by 5 bases; junction bases not matched to a gene: 5. Written as DNA, the CDR3 is TGTGCCACCGGCGGACTAGCGGAGACCCAGTACTTC. Translation: CATGGLAETQYF.

The chain links TRBV18 to TRBJ2-5; 12 bases agree with TRBD2. Germline loops: CDR1 KGHSH, CDR2 LQKENI. The J segment lost 4 bases and the V segment lost 3 bases, leaving 3 bases of the junction unmatched. The CDR3 is made up of 15 amino acids. Here the CDR3 DNA reads TGTGCCAGCTCACCTTCGACTAGCGGGAGAGAGACCCAGTACTTC. Its protein is CASSPSTSGRETQYF.

This chain uses TRBV25-1 with TRBJ2-7; maybe TRBD1 (6 bases). The V and J ends lost 3 bases and 1 base respectively, with 16 bases between them. CDR1 is MGHDK and CDR2 is SYGVNS in the germline V gene. The CDR3 length is 16 residues. The CDR3 DNA reads TGTGCCAGCAGTGATGACCCGGACAGCCGATCCTACGAGCAGTACTTC. Translating it yields CASSDDPDSRSYEQYF.

The chain carries TRBV9 and TRBJ2-4; TRBD2 matches 13 bases. This CDR3 is built from 16 residues. The junction had 3 bases not matched to a gene; V was cut back by 0 bases and J by 6 bases. From germline, CDR1 is SGDLS and CDR2 YYNGEE. CDR3 sequence (DNA): TGTGCCAGCAGCGTAGGACTAGCGGGAGGAGGAAACATTCAGTACTTC. It translates to CASSVGLAGGGNIQYF.

V is TRBV5-4 and J is TRBJ2-1; D possibly corresponds to TRBD2 (6 bases). The V and J ends lost 3 bases and 10 bases respectively, with 14 bases between them. This CDR3 has 13 residues. Germline V gene sequence: CDR1 SGHNT, CDR2 YYREEE (reference sequence). The CDR3 region has the DNA TGTGCCAGCAGCTCGGGACTCCATCGAGAGCAGTTCTTC. Its translation: CASSSGLHREQFF. Complete variable domain (other parts from reference TRBV5-4 and TRBJ2-1): ETGVTQSPTHLIKTRGQQVTLRCSSQSGHNTVSWYQQALGQGPQFIFQYYREEENGRGNFPPRFSGLQFPNYSSELNVNALELDDSALYLCASSSGLHREQFFGPGTRLTVL.

The chain has TRBV5-4 and TRBJ1-1, with D tentatively TRBD1 (5 bases). This CDR3 comprises 16 residues. Germline lookup yields CDR1 SGHNT and CDR2 YYREEE (reference sequence). Trimming cost V 0 bases and J 5 bases, with 17 bases left between them. The CDR3 DNA reads as TGTGCCAGCAGCTTGGCCCAAGGTGGGGGTCGAACTGAAGCTTTCTTT. This translates into CASSLAQGGGRTEAFF.

There are a few counts of this clone. The identical CDR3 is also encoded by other nucleotide sequences in the sample. This chain links TRBV20-1 with TRBJ2-5, with D hard to call. CDR1 is DFQATT and CDR2 is SNEGSKA in the germline V gene (reference sequence). This CDR3 is 10 amino acids long. V lost 3 bases and J 4 bases, leaving 3 bases between the germline ends. CDR3 sequence (DNA): TGCAGTGCTAGGAGAGAGACCCAGTACTTC. Protein: CSARRETQYF.

The V call is TRBV28, the J call TRBJ1-4; possible D gene TRBD1, 6 bases. The CDR3 spans 14 residues. Trimming left V 2 bases short and J 5 bases short, with 9 bases between. The germline V gene encodes CDR1 MDHEN and CDR2 SYDVKM. The CDR3 spells CASSLTGPNEKLFF. CDR3 nucleotide sequence: TGTGCCAGCAGTTTAACAGGGCCGAATGAAAAACTGTTTTTT.

The rearrangement uses TRBV10-3 and TRBJ2-3; no clear D gene. The CDR3 length is 13 residues. Per the germline V gene, CDR1 is ENHRY and CDR2 is SYGVKD. The V and J ends lost 8 bases and 0 bases respectively, with 9 bases between them. The CDR3 is CAIGTASTDTQYF. CDR3 coding DNA: TGTGCCATCGGAACCGCTAGCACAGATACGCAGTATTTT.

J is TRBJ2-7 and V is TRBV10-3, with D unclear. This CDR3 has 13 amino acids. Germline values: CDR1 ENHRY, CDR2 SYGVKD. The germline V and J ends were trimmed by 4 bases and 2 bases, with 9 bases remaining between them. The CDR3 region is CAISAPLTYEQYF. The CDR3 DNA follows: TGTGCCATCAGTGCTCCCCTAACCTACGAGCAGTACTTC.

This chain joins TRBV19 and TRBJ2-1; tentative D call: TRBD2 (5 bases). This CDR3 comprises 15 residues. Trimming cost V 7 bases and J 0 bases, with 13 bases left between them. CDR1 and CDR2 (germline): LNHDA, SQIVND (reference sequence). The CDR3 reads CASIPASSSYNEQFF. The CDR3 DNA reads as TGTGCCAGTATTCCGGCTAGCAGCTCCTACAATGAGCAGTTCTTC. The full variable domain, its missing parts supplied by reference TRBV19 and TRBJ2-1, is DGGITQSPKYLFRKEGQNVTLSCEQNLNHDAMYWYRQDPGQGLRLIYYSQIVNDFQKGDIAEGYSVSREKKESFPLTVTSAQKNPTAFYLCASIPASSSYNEQFFGPGTRLTVL.

V gene TRBV6-6 combines with J gene TRBJ1-4, with D tentatively TRBD1 (6 bases). This CDR3 is built from 14 residues. V was pared by 8 bases and J by 4 bases, with 14 bases between. The germline V gene has CDR1 MNHNY and CDR2 SVGAGI (reference sequence). CDR3 DNA sequence: TGTGCCAGCGGGACATCCTCTGATAATGAAAAACTGTTTTTT. This gives the protein CASGTSSDNEKLFF.

This clone was counted a single time. This CDR3 is CATSRDRTRQGMAGNTIYF. Here the CDR3 DNA reads TGTGCCACCAGCAGAGATAGGACCCGACAGGGGATGGCTGGAAACACCATATATTTT. The rearrangement links TRBV15 to TRBJ1-3, with 8 bases aligning to TRBD1. Germline values: CDR1 LNHNV, CDR2 YYDKDF (reference sequence). The V and J ends lost 0 bases and 2 bases, in that order; junction bases with no gene match: 12. The CDR3 has 19 residues.

The chain has TRBV5-1 and TRBJ1-1; D is unclear. Germline CDR1 SGHRS, CDR2 YFSETQ. Trimming removed 8 bases from V and 3 bases from J, with 11 bases in between. The CDR3 length is 12 residues. This chain's CDR3 is CASSRDHTEAFF. CDR3 coding DNA: TGCGCCAGTTCCCGCGATCACACTGAAGCTTTCTTT.

The chain carries TRBV5-1 and TRBJ2-5; 8 bases are shared with TRBD2. With V trimmed by 4 bases and J by 2 bases, 10 bases remained unmatched. The CDR3 is 16 residues long. Looked up from germline, CDR1 is SGHRS and CDR2 is YFSETQ. The CDR3 loop is CASSQRLALIQETQYF. The CDR3 region has the DNA TGCGCCAGCAGCCAAAGACTAGCGCTAATACAAGAGACCCAGTACTTC.

The gene calls are TRBV18 and TRBJ1-4, with no clear D. This CDR3 region has 15 residues. Trimming removed 5 bases from V and 0 bases from J, with 10 bases in between. CDR1 and CDR2 from the germline V gene are KGHSH and LQKENI. This chain's CDR3 is CASSMGIATNEKLFF. Here the CDR3 DNA reads TGTGCCAGCTCAATGGGGATTGCAACTAATGAAAAACTGTTTTTT.

The CDR3 region is CASSSKQGLPYNEQFF. The CDR3 nucleotides read TGTGCCAGCAGCTCCAAACAGGGCCTTCCCTACAATGAGCAGTTCTTC. The chain uses TRBV9 and TRBJ2-1; TRBD1 is a possible D gene (6 bases). The CDR3 is 16 residues long. Germline V CDR1 and CDR2: SGDLS, YYNGEE. V shed 4 bases and J shed 2 bases, with 16 bases lying between them.

The chain combines TRBV6-1 with TRBJ1-3; no definite D call. The germline V gene encodes CDR1 MNHNS and CDR2 SASEGT. With 4 bases removed from V and 3 bases from J, the gap between germline ends came to 10 bases. The CDR3 totals 14 residues. The CDR3 nucleotides read TGTGCCAGCAGTGTTTCCGGAAATGGAAACACCATATATTTT. This gives the protein CASSVSGNGNTIYF.

Turning to this clone: The sample holds other DNA sequences that translate to the same CDR3. This chain connects TRBV30 to TRBJ1-2, with D possibly being TRBD1 (5 bases). V lost 1 base, J lost 8 bases, and 8 bases lay in between. The CDR3 runs 11 residues. The V gene's germline CDR1 is GTSNPN and CDR2 SVGIG (reference sequence). The CDR3 bases are TGTGCCTGGAGTGCGGGGGAAGGCTACACCTTC. Its protein product is CAWSAGEGYTF.

The rearrangement uses TRBV11-2 and TRBJ2-7; D is uncertain. CDR3 length: 13 amino acids. Trimming took off 0 bases at V and 2 bases at J, with 5 bases between the two ends. CDR1 and CDR2 from the germline V gene are SGHAT and FQNNGV. The CDR3 DNA sequence: TGTGCCAGCAGCTTAGATCTGGCCTACGAGCAGTACTTC. Protein sequence: CASSLDLAYEQYF.